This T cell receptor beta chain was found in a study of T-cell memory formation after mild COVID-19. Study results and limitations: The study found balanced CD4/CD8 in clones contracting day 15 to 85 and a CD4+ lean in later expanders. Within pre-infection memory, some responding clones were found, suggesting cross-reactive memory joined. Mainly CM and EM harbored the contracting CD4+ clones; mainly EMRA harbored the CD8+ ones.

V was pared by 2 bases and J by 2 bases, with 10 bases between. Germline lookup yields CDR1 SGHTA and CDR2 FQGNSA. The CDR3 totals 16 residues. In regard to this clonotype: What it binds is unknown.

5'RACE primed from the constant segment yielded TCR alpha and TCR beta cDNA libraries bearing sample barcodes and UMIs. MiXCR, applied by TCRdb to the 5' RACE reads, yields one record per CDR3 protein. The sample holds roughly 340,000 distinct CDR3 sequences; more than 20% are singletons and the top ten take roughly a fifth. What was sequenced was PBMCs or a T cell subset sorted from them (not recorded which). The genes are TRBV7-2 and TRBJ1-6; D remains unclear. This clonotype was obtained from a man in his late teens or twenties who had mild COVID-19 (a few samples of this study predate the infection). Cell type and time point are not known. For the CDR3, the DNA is TGTGCCAGCAGCTTATTTGAGACGGCCTATAATTCACCCCTCCACTTT. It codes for CASSLFETAYNSPLHF.